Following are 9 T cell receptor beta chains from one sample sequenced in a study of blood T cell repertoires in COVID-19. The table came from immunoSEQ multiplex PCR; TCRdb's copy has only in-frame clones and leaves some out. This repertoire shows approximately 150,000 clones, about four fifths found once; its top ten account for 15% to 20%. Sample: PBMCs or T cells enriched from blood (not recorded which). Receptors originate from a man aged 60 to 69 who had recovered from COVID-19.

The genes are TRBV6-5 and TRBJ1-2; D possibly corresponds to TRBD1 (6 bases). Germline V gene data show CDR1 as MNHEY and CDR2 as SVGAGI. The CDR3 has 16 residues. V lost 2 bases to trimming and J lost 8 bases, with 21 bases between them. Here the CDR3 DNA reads TGTGCCAGCAGTTACGGGGCTTCTGGGGGCGAGAGGGGCTACACCTTC. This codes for CASSYGASGGERGYTF.

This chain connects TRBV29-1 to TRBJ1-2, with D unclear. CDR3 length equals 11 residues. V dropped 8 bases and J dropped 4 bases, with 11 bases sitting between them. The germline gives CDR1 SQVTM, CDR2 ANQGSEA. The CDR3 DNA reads TGCAGCTCCACCGGGAGCTATGGCTACACCTTC. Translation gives CSSTGSYGYTF.

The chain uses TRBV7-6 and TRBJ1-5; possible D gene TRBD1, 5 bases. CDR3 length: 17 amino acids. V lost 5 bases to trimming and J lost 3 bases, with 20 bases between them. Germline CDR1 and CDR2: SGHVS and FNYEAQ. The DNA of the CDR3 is TGTGCCAGCAGCCCATATGGACACCAAAATACCAATCAGCCCCAGCATTTT. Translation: CASSPYGHQNTNQPQHF.

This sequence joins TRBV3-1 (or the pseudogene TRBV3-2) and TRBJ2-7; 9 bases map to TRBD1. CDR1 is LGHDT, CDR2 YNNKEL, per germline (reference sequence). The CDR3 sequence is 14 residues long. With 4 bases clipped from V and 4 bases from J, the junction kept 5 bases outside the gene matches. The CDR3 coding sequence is TGTGCCAGCAGCCGGGGACAGGGAAGGTACGAGCAGTACTTC. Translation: CASSRGQGRYEQYF.

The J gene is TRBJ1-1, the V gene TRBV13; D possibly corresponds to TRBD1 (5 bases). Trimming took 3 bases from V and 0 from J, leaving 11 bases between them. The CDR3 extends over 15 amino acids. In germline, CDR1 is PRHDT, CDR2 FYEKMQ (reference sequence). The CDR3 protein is CASSLTASMNTEAFF. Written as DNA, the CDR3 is TGTGCCAGCAGCTTGACAGCCTCAATGAACACTGAAGCTTTCTTT.

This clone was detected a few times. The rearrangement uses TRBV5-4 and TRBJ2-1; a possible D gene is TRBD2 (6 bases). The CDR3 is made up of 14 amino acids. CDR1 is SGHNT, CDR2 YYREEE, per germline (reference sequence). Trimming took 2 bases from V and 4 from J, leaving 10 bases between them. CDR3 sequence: CASSLGGKYNEQFF. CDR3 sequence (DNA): TGTGCCAGCAGCTTAGGAGGGAAATACAATGAGCAGTTCTTC. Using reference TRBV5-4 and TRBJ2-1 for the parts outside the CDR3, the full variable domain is ETGVTQSPTHLIKTRGQQVTLRCSSQSGHNTVSWYQQALGQGPQFIFQYYREEENGRGNFPPRFSGLQFPNYSSELNVNALELDDSALYLCASSLGGKYNEQFFGPGTRLTVL.

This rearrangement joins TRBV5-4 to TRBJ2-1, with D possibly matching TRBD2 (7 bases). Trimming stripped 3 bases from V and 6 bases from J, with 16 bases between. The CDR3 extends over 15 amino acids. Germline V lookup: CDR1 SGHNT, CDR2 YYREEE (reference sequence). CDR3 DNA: TGTGCCAGCAGCTGGGGGGCTAGCGGAGGCAATGAGCAGTTCTTC. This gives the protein CASSWGASGGNEQFF.

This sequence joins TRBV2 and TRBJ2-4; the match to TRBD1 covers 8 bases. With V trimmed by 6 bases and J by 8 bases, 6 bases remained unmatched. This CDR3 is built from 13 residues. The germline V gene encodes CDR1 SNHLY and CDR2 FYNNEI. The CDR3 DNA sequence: TGTGCCAGCAGCAGGGGACAGGCGGACATTCAGTACTTC. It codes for CASSRGQADIQYF.

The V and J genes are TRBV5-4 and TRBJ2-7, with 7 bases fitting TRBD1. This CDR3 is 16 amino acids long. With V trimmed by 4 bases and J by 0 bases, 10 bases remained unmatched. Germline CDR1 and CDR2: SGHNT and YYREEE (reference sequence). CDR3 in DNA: TGTGCCAGCAGCCCCACTCCGGGACAGAGCTCCTACGAGCAGTACTTC. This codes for CASSPTPGQSSYEQYF.